The clone carrying this T cell receptor (beta chain) was detected only a few times. The germline gives CDR1 KGHSH, CDR2 LQKENI. J gave up 3 bases and V 3 bases, and 4 bases lay outside the gene matches. The CDR3 sequence is 15 residues long. Amplified regions were TCR beta CDR3 sequences from RNA transcripts. HTBI primers were employed in a first-round RT-PCR of the TCR CDR3. TCRdb re-analysed the multiplex PCR reads in MiXCR, keeping a single row per CDR3 protein. The sample has about 250,000 distinct CDR3 sequences; approximately 25% are singletons. This sample is drawn from a study of T cells in Graves' hyperthyroidism and ophthalmopathy.

The clonotype was recovered from a woman in her forties with Graves' ophthalmopathy. The gene calls are TRBV18 and TRBJ2-7, with 11 bases aligning to TRBD1. Sequences were obtained from blood. DNA for the CDR3: TGTGCCAGCTCACCCCGGGACAGGGGGGTCTACGAGCAGTACTTC. Protein sequence: CASSPRDRGVYEQYF.